These 13 T cell receptor beta chains share one sample of origin, sequenced in a study of shared clonotypes between healthy human individuals. Assay: immunoSEQ multiplex PCR; the TCRdb copy retains only in-frame clones and omits some. The sample has about 1 million clones; about 75% are singletons. The specimen was memory CD4+ T cells sorted from blood. Subset defined: CD45RA-negative fraction. These receptor sequences come from a man aged 18 to 35 in good health.

The rearrangement joins TRBV9 to TRBJ1-4, with D possibly being TRBD1 (5 bases). CDR1 is SGDLS and CDR2 is YYNGEE in the germline V gene. V was cut by 0 bases and J by 3 bases, with 12 bases left in between. CDR3 size: 16 residues. The CDR3 sequence: CASSVEEGLSNEKLFF. DNA of the CDR3: TGTGCCAGCAGCGTAGAAGAGGGGCTGTCTAATGAAAAACTGTTTTTT.

Regarding this clone: This sample also contains other DNA sequences that code for the same CDR3. The rearrangement uses TRBV5-1 and TRBJ2-5; tentatively, D is TRBD1 or TRBD2 (5 bases each). Germline V gene data show CDR1 as SGHRS and CDR2 as YFSETQ. Trimming removed 2 bases at V and 1 base at J, with 6 bases between. The CDR3 length is 13 residues. The CDR3 sequence: CASSFGGQETQYF. The CDR3, as DNA: TGCGCCAGCAGCTTTGGGGGCCAAGAGACCCAGTACTTC.

This clone appeared a single time. The gene calls are TRBV10-3 and TRBJ1-1; D is perhaps TRBD1 (6 bases). This CDR3 spans 13 amino acids. V shed 8 bases and J shed 1 base, with 11 bases lying between them. CDR1 is ENHRY, CDR2 SYGVKD, per germline. CDR3 sequence reads: CAIGGGANTEAFF. The CDR3 bases are TGTGCCATCGGCGGGGGGGCGAACACTGAAGCTTTCTTT.

As concerns this clone: In the same sample, other DNA sequences code for this CDR3. The chain combines TRBV10-3 with TRBJ2-5; the D is unclear. The CDR3 has 11 amino acids. The germline gives CDR1 ENHRY, CDR2 SYGVKD. Trimming pared 10 bases from V and 5 bases from J, leaving 11 bases between. The CDR3 here is CATLLGETQYF. For the CDR3, the DNA is TGTGCCACCCTGTTGGGGGAGACCCAGTACTTC.

This clone was detected only a few times. The chain uses TRBV4-1 and TRBJ2-1; 9 bases match TRBD2. This CDR3 is built from 19 residues. The J segment lost 4 bases and the V segment lost 1 base, leaving 14 bases of the junction unmatched. Looked up from germline, CDR1 is MGHRA and CDR2 is YSYEKL. The CDR3 reads CASSQVLAGAGGSYNEQFF. The CDR3 region has the DNA TGCGCCAGCAGCCAAGTATTAGCGGGGGCAGGGGGTTCTTACAATGAGCAGTTCTTC.

The rearrangement links TRBV6-1 to TRBJ2-7; D unresolved. The CDR3 consists of 15 residues. From germline, CDR1 is MNHNS and CDR2 SASEGT. V shed 6 bases and J shed 3 bases, with 18 bases lying between them. This chain's CDR3 is CASSRDLQGGYEQYF. The CDR3 DNA reads TGTGCCAGCAGCAGAGACCTTCAAGGCGGCTACGAGCAGTACTTC.

The CDR3 region is CASSLDGGGTGQPQHF. CDR3 nucleotides: TGTGCCAGCAGCTTAGACGGGGGAGGAACGGGGCAGCCCCAGCATTTT. The V call is TRBV7-9, the J call TRBJ1-5; tentatively, D is TRBD1 (5 bases). The CDR3 loop spans 16 amino acids. V dropped 1 base and J dropped 7 bases, with 17 bases sitting between them. Germline-derived CDR1 and CDR2 are SEHNR and FQNEAQ (reference sequence).

With regard to this clone: An end of the junction does not agree with germline; a read error may underlie this. The rearrangement uses TRBV28 and TRBJ1-2, with D unresolved. Germline CDR1 and CDR2: MDHEN and SYDVKM. The CDR3 sequence is 12 residues long. CDR3 DNA: TGTGCCAGCAGTCCTTACTCCTATAGCTACACCTTC. This gives the protein CASSPYSYSYTF.

CDR3 in amino acids: CASSLEAGTAEAFF. The CDR3 DNA is TGTGCCAGCAGCTTAGAGGCAGGGACCGCTGAAGCTTTCTTT. J is TRBJ1-1 and V is TRBV7-9; the D gene is possibly TRBD1 (5 bases). This CDR3 has 14 amino acids. Per the germline V gene, CDR1 is SEHNR and CDR2 is FQNEAQ (reference sequence). V lost 1 base and J 6 bases, leaving 12 bases between the germline ends.

J is TRBJ2-4 and V is TRBV11-2; maybe TRBD2 (5 bases). CDR1 SGHAT and CDR2 FQNNGV come from the germline V gene. The CDR3 length is 15 residues. V lost 4 bases to trimming and J lost 0 bases, with 10 bases between them. CDR3 in DNA: TGTGCCAGCAGCTCTCCGGGGATAGCCAAAAACATTCAGTACTTC. Its protein is CASSSPGIAKNIQYF.

The chain links TRBV5-1 to TRBJ2-3, with a possible D match to TRBD1 (6 bases). Germline CDR1 SGHRS, CDR2 YFSETQ. The CDR3 is 16 amino acids. Trimming left V 4 bases short and J 4 bases short, with 19 bases between. CDR3 region: CASSGGLGARPDTQYF. The CDR3 DNA sequence: TGCGCCAGCAGCGGGGGCTTAGGGGCCCGCCCAGATACGCAGTATTTT.

The gene calls are TRBV6-1 and TRBJ2-3, with D perhaps assigned TRBD1 or TRBD2 (5 bases each). Germline V gives CDR1 MNHNS, CDR2 SASEGT. The V end lost 6 bases, the J end lost 3 bases, and 16 bases lay between the germline ends. The CDR3 is 15 amino acids. The CDR3 protein is CASSQPGAGTDTQYF. The CDR3 DNA reads TGTGCCAGCAGCCAACCCGGGGCTGGGACAGATACGCAGTATTTT.

This clone was counted once. The rearrangement links TRBV2 to TRBJ2-7; 10 nucleotides line up with TRBD1. The CDR3 length is 18 residues. The germline V gene has CDR1 SNHLY and CDR2 FYNNEI. With V trimmed by 0 bases and J by 1 base, 9 bases remained unmatched. The CDR3 DNA follows: TGTGCCAGCAGTGAAGCGACCCCGCGACAGGGGGCTTCCTACGAGCAGTACTTC. Amino acids: CASSEATPRQGASYEQYF.